These 2 T cell receptor beta chains were all obtained from the same sample, sequenced in a study of cytomegalovirus exposure and HLA in healthy donors. Both 60 Vbeta primers and 13 Jbeta primers went into the PCR. The protocol was immunoSEQ multiplex PCR, while the TCRdb copy is restricted to in-frame clones and leaves out a portion. This sample has around 140,000 clones, with more than 60% found just once. Sequences were obtained from PBMCs. All receptors come from a woman in her sixties or seventies in good health and CMV-seronegative.

The CDR3 loop reads CASSPDRVREEQYF. The CDR3 region has the DNA TGTGCCAGCAGCCCGGACAGGGTCAGGGAGGAGCAGTACTTC. The chain uses TRBV7-9 and TRBJ2-7; TRBD1 agrees at 8 bases. The CDR3 has 14 amino acids. Germline assignment: CDR1 SEHNR and CDR2 FQNEAQ (reference sequence). Trimming at V came to 5 bases and at J to 7 bases, leaving 10 bases not matched to a gene. Supplemented by reference TRBV7-9 and TRBJ2-7, the full variable domain reads DTGVSQNPRHKITKRGQNVTFRCDPISEHNRLYWYRQTLGQGPEFLTYFQNEAQLEKSRLLSDRFSAERPKGSFSTLEIQRTEQGDSAMYLCASSPDRVREEQYFGPGTRLTVT.

V gene TRBV28 combines with J gene TRBJ2-2; D unresolved. Germline V gives CDR1 MDHEN, CDR2 SYDVKM. Trimming took 10 bases from V and 2 from J, leaving 11 bases between them. The CDR3 has 13 residues. Here the CDR3 DNA reads TGTGCCACCCCCCCTACTAACACCGGGGAGCTGTTTTTT. Amino acid sequence: CATPPTNTGELFF.